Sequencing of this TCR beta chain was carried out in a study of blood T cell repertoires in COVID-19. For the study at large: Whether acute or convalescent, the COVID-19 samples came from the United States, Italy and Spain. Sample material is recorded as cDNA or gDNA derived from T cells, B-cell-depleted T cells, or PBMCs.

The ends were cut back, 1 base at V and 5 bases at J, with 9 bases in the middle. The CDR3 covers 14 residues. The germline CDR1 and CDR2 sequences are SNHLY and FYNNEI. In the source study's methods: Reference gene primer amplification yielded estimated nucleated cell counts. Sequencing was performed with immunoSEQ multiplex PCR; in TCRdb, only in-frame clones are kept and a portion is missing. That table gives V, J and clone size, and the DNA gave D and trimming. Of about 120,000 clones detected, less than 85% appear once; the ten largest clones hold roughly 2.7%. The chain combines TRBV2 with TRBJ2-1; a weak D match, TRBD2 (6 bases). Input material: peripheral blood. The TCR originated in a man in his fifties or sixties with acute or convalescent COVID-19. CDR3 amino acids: CASSEGRTNNEQFF. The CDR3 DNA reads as TGTGCCAGCAGTGAAGGTCGGACTAACAATGAGCAGTTCTTC.